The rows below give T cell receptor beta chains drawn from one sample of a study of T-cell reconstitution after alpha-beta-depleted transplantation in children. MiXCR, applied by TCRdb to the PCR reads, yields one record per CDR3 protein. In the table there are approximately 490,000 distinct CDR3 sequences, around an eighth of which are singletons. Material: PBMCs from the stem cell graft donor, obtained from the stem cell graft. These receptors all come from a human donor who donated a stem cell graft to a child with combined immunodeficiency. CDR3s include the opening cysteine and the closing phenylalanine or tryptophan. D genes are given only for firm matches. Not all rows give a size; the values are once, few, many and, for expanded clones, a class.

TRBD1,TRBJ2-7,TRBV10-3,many,CAISDPVRQGNEQYF,TGTGCCATCAGCGACCCCGTGAGACAGGGTAACGAGCAGTACTTC
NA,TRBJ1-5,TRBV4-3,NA,CASSQDLGGGQNQPQHF,TGCGCCAGCAGCCAAGATTTGGGGGGAGGACAGAATCAGCCCCAGCATTTT
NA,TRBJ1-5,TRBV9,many,CASSVGNNQPQHF,TGTGCCAGCAGCGTAGGTAACAATCAGCCCCAGCATTTT
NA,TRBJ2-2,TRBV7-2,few,CASRLQGNTGELFF,TGTGCCAGCAGACTACAGGGGAACACCGGGGAGCTGTTTTTT
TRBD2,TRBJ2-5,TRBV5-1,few,CASSFLGLGEETQYF,TGCGCCAGCAGCTTTCTGGGACTAGGGGAAGAGACCCAGTACTTC
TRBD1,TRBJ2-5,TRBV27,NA,CASSIGTGGRETQYF,TGTGCCAGCAGTATCGGGACAGGGGGTCGAGAGACCCAGTACTTC
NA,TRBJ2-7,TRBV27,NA,CASSLSVSGRQYF,TGTGCCAGCAGTTTATCGGTCAGTGGGAGGCAGTACTTC
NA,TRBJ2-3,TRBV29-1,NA,CSVEFWKADTQYF,TGCAGCGTTGAATTTTGGAAAGCAGATACGCAGTATTTT
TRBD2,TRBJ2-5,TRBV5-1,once,CASSWTSGMQETQYF,TGCGCCAGCAGCTGGACTAGCGGGATGCAAGAGACCCAGTACTTC
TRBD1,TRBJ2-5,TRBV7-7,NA,CASSPGTVLQETQYF,TGTGCTAGCAGCCCCGGGACAGTGCTCCAAGAGACCCAGTACTTC
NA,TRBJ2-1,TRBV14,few,CASSLNLFGNNEQFF,TGTGCCAGCAGCCTAAACCTTTTCGGGAACAATGAGCAGTTCTTC
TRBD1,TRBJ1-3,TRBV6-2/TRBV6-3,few,CASSYSEGAKRNTIYF,TGTGCCAGCAGTTACTCGGAGGGGGCCAAACGGAACACCATATATTTT
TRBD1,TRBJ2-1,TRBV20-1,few,CSARDRDRGSNEQFF,TGCAGTGCTAGAGACCGGGACAGGGGGTCCAATGAGCAGTTCTTC
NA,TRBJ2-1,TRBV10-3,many,CAIEPATGPRANNEQFF,TGTGCCATTGAACCCGCGACGGGACCCCGAGCTAACAATGAGCAGTTCTTC